These T cell receptor beta chains were read from a single sample in a study of cytomegalovirus exposure and HLA in healthy donors. TCRdb's table, derived via immunoSEQ multiplex PCR, lists solely in-frame clones and lacks some. The sample lists about 170,000 clones, roughly 67% seen once, with approximately 5.4% in the top ten. The sequenced sample was PBMCs. The origin of the receptors is a young woman in good health and CMV-seropositive. Both conserved end residues are part of each CDR3. D genes are given only for firm matches. The size of a clone is reported for some rows only, either as once, few or many, or as a class for expanded clones.

J gene | clone size | D gene | V gene | CDR3 protein | CDR3 DNA
TRBJ2-7 | . | TRBD1 | TRBV6-5 | CASRRTGAAYEQYF | TGTGCCAGCAGGCGGACAGGGGCCGCCTACGAGCAGTACTTC
TRBJ2-7 | . | TRBD1 | TRBV12-5 | CASGSGTGGILNYEQYF | TGTGCTAGTGGTTCCGGGACAGGGGGAATACTTAACTACGAGCAGTACTTC
TRBJ2-3 | . | TRBD2 | TRBV27 | CASSFAGGRVTDTQYF | TGTGCCAGCAGTTTTGCGGGGGGGCGGGTCACAGATACGCAGTATTTT
TRBJ2-2 | few | . | TRBV4-3 | CASSQDGLPNTGELFF | TGCGCCAGCAGCCAAGATGGACTACCGAACACCGGGGAGCTGTTTTTT
TRBJ2-5 | . | TRBD2 | TRBV5-1 | CASSLGTSGDQETQYF | TGCGCCAGCAGCTTGGGGACTAGCGGCGACCAAGAGACCCAGTACTTC
TRBJ1-2 | . | TRBD1 | TRBV2 | CASSVRRQGGNYGYTF | TGTGCCAGCAGTGTTCGTCGACAGGGGGGTAACTATGGCTACACCTTC
TRBJ1-2 | . | . | TRBV6-5 | CASSYSIQGLDGYTF | TGTGCCAGCAGTTACTCTATACAGGGTCTAGATGGCTACACCTTC
TRBJ1-5 | . | . | TRBV29-1 | CSASNHSNQPQHF | TGCAGCGCCTCTAACCATAGCAATCAGCCCCAGCATTTT
TRBJ1-5 | . | TRBD1 | TRBV2 | CASRKGTGDQPQHF | TGTGCCAGCAGGAAGGGGACAGGGGATCAGCCCCAGCATTTT
TRBJ2-7 | . | . | TRBV7-2 | CASSLGVQAREQYF | TGTGCCAGCAGCTTAGGGGTACAGGCCCGGGAGCAGTACTTC
TRBJ2-6 | . | TRBD1 | TRBV6-1 | CASGSGGTGANVLTF | TGTGCCAGCGGGTCAGGGGGCACTGGGGCCAACGTCCTGACTTTC
TRBJ2-5 | . | . | TRBV5-6 | CASSSIASRETQYF | TGTGCCAGCAGCTCCATAGCGAGTAGGGAGACCCAGTACTTC
TRBJ1-2 | . | . | TRBV6-4 | CASSERVGNYGYTF | TGTGCCAGCAGTGAACGGGTCGGTAACTATGGCTACACCTTC
TRBJ1-3 | . | . | TRBV11-2 | CAGSLQQSSDTIYF | TGTGCCGGCAGCTTACAACAGTCTTCGGACACCATATATTTT
TRBJ1-3 | . | . | TRBV7-9 | CASSSLDSGNTIYF | TGTGCCAGCAGCTCACTTGACTCTGGAAACACCATATATTTT
TRBJ1-1 | few | . | TRBV11-2 | CASSLGRGNTEAFF | TGTGCCAGCAGCTTGGGCAGGGGGAACACTGAAGCTTTCTTT
TRBJ1-3 | . | . | TRBV7-9 | CASRQGSGNTIYF | TGTGCCAGCAGACAGGGCTCTGGAAACACCATATATTTT
TRBJ1-1 | . | TRBD1 | TRBV7-9 | CASSAPGQGWTEAFF | TGTGCCAGCAGCGCCCCGGGACAGGGTTGGACTGAAGCTTTCTTT
TRBJ1-1 | . | . | TRBV20-1 | CSASRGREAFF | TGCAGTGCGAGCAGGGGCAGGGAGGCTTTCTTT
TRBJ1-4 | . | TRBD1 | TRBV25-1 | CATRTGGNEKLFF | TGTGCCACCAGAACAGGGGGTAATGAAAAACTGTTTTTT
TRBJ1-5 | . | . | TRBV6-1 | CASSPQGSGNQPQHF | TGTGCCAGCAGTCCCCAGGGGTCAGGCAATCAGCCCCAGCATTTT
TRBJ1-6 | . | . | TRBV5-6 | CASSLVGAEVSPLHF | TGTGCCAGCAGCTTGGTAGGGGCAGAGGTTTCACCCCTCCACTTT
TRBJ2-6 | . | . | TRBV2 | CASTGTAASGANVLTF | TGTGCCAGCACCGGGACTGCTGCCTCTGGGGCCAACGTCCTGACTTTC
TRBJ1-2 | few | TRBD1 | TRBV2 | CASSGRDRGLANYGYTF | TGTGCCAGCAGTGGCCGGGACAGGGGGCTTGCTAACTATGGCTACACCTTC
TRBJ2-7 | . | TRBD1 | TRBV6-5 | CASSYEQGALEQYF | TGTGCCAGCAGTTATGAACAGGGGGCACTCGAGCAGTACTTC
TRBJ1-2 | . | TRBD1 | TRBV29-1 | CSVMGQFYGYTF | TGCAGCGTTATGGGACAGTTCTATGGCTACACCTTC
TRBJ1-1 | . | . | TRBV25-1 | CASGAGPMNTEAFF | TGTGCCAGCGGGGCAGGGCCAATGAACACTGAAGCTTTCTTC
TRBJ1-1 | . | . | TRBV29-1 | CSGGEGYEAFF | TGCAGCGGGGGTGAGGGATATGAAGCTTTCTTT
TRBJ1-1 | . | . | TRBV7-8 | CASSLARAFEAFF | TGTGCCAGCAGCTTAGCGCGGGCGTTTGAAGCTTTCTTT
TRBJ1-1 | few | . | TRBV7-3 | CASSSGQNTEAFF | TGTGCCAGCAGTTCCGGACAGAACACTGAAGCTTTCTTT
TRBJ1-2 | . | TRBD1 | TRBV27 | CASSPTQGGVNYGYTF | TGTGCCAGCAGTCCGACTCAGGGGGGAGTTAACTATGGCTACACCTTC
TRBJ2-7 | . | . | TRBV7-8 | CASSLRSLLLYEQYF | TGTGCCAGCAGCTTACGCAGCCTACTACTCTACGAGCAGTACTTC
TRBJ2-1 | once | . | TRBV4-2 | CASGVEQGRYEQFF | TGTGCCAGCGGAGTGGAACAGGGCCGGTATGAGCAGTTCTTC
TRBJ2-3 | few | TRBD2 | TRBV4-1 | CASSQVTAGEEDTQYF | TGCGCCAGCAGCCAAGTTACAGCGGGGGAGGAAGATACGCAGTATTTT
TRBJ2-7 | few | . | TRBV5-6 | CASSSTGTTVSYEQYF | TGTGCCAGCAGCTCCACAGGGACGACTGTCTCCTACGAGCAGTACTTC
TRBJ1-1 | . | . | TRBV6-5 | CASSYPRGGSDTEAFF | TGTGCCAGCAGTTACCCTAGGGGAGGGAGCGACACTGAAGCTTTCTTT
TRBJ1-5 | once | . | TRBV11-2 | CASSLTGSPGQPQHF | TGTGCCAGCAGCTTAACGGGGTCGCCCGGTCAGCCCCAGCATTTT
TRBJ2-7 | . | . | TRBV27 | CASSFGGETYEQYF | TGTGCCAGCAGTTTCGGAGGGGAGACCTACGAGCAGTACTTC
TRBJ2-7 | . | . | TRBV7-6 | CASSLAPGVGGEQYF | TGTGCCAGCAGCTTAGCGCCGGGGGTGGGTGGCGAGCAGTACTTC
TRBJ2-7 | . | TRBD1 | TRBV13 | CASSLGPGQGAYEQYF | TGTGCCAGCAGCTTAGGCCCGGGGCAGGGGGCCTACGAGCAGTACTTC
TRBJ1-4 | . | TRBD1 | TRBV5-1 | CASSSGGKEKLFF | TGCGCCAGCAGCTCAGGGGGCAAGGAAAAACTGTTTTTT
TRBJ1-1 | few | . | TRBV14 | CASSPAPGHQNTEAFF | TGTGCCAGCAGCCCAGCTCCGGGACACCAGAACACTGAAGCTTTCTTT
TRBJ1-1 | . | . | TRBV15 | CATSRVGRTTEAFF | TGTGCCACCAGCAGAGTAGGAAGGACTACTGAAGCTTTCTTT
TRBJ1-1 | . | TRBD1 | TRBV9 | CASSAQNRGTEAFF | TGTGCCAGCAGCGCCCAAAACAGGGGCACTGAAGCTTTCTTT
TRBJ1-2 | . | TRBD1 | TRBV30 | CAWRRDSLNYGYTF | TGTGCCTGGAGGAGGGACAGTCTTAACTATGGCTACACCTTC
TRBJ1-1 | . | . | TRBV4-3 | CASSHLGRGSAFF | TGCGCCAGCAGCCACTTGGGGAGGGGCAGCGCTTTCTTT
TRBJ2-2 | . | . | TRBV18 | CASSPQAGNTGELFF | TGTGCCAGCTCACCACAGGCGGGTAACACCGGGGAGCTGTTTTTT
TRBJ2-2 | . | . | TRBV2 | CASRAGRYTGELFF | TGTGCCAGCAGGGCGGGACGTTACACCGGGGAGCTGTTTTTT
TRBJ2-3 | few | TRBD2 | TRBV4-1 | CASSPRLAGGTDTQYF | TGCGCCAGCAGCCCCCGACTAGCGGGGGGCACAGATACGCAGTATTTT
TRBJ2-1 | . | TRBD2 | TRBV11-2 | CASSLSAGDNEQFF | TGTGCCAGCAGCTTATCAGCGGGGGACAATGAGCAGTTCTTC
TRBJ1-2 | . | . | TRBV7-9 | CASSLGVGLGGYGYTF | TGTGCCAGCAGCTTAGGTGTCGGACTGGGGGGATATGGCTACACCTTC
TRBJ2-3 | . | TRBD2 | TRBV4-2 | CASSQDPGLAGGPYTDTQYF | TGTGCCAGCAGCCAAGATCCGGGACTAGCGGGGGGGCCTTACACAGATACGCAGTATTTT
TRBJ2-7 | . | . | TRBV11-2 | CASSLDRRVYEQYF | TGTGCCAGCAGCTTAGATCGGAGGGTCTACGAGCAGTACTTC
TRBJ2-7 | few | . | TRBV2 | CASRREQGRAEQYF | TGTGCCAGCAGGAGAGAACAGGGACGTGCCGAGCAGTACTTC
TRBJ2-7 | . | . | TRBV30 | CACTETENEQYF | TGTGCCTGCACCGAAACAGAGAACGAGCAGTACTTC
TRBJ2-1 | . | TRBD1 | TRBV4-1 | CASSQIRTGGYNEQFF | TGCGCCAGCAGCCAAATCAGGACAGGGGGCTACAATGAGCAGTTCTTC
TRBJ1-1 | . | . | TRBV6-6 | CASSYTLNTEAFF | TGTGCCAGCAGTTATACACTGAACACTGAAGCTTTCTTT